These 22 T cell receptor beta chains were sequenced from one sample in a study of blood T cell repertoires in COVID-19. Some clones are missing from TCRdb's copy, which holds only in-frame ones; the method was immunoSEQ multiplex PCR. The profile shows roughly 250,000 clones, around 87% of them singletons. The sample comprised PBMCs or T cells enriched from blood (not recorded which). The receptors were sampled from a woman between 50 and 59 years old who had recovered from COVID-19.

The rearrangement joins TRBV5-1 to TRBJ2-7; 10 positions match TRBD2. The DNA end favors TRBJ2-5, so the J call may be wrong. There are 15 residues in the CDR3. Germline V gives CDR1 SGHRS, CDR2 YFSETQ. CDR3 loop: CASSNLAGVGETQYF. In DNA form, the CDR3 reads TGCGCCAGCAGCAATCTAGCGGGAGTGGGTGAGACCCAGTACTTC.

This rearrangement joins TRBV7-6 to TRBJ1-1; no reliable D call. Deletions cut 4 bases from V and 0 bases from J, with 6 bases between. The CDR3 length is 13 residues. Germline V gene lookup returns CDR1 SGHVS and CDR2 FNYEAQ. The CDR3 DNA reads as TGTGCCAGCAGCTCCCGGTTGAACACTGAAGCTTTCTTT. Translating it yields CASSSRLNTEAFF. The complete variable domain, with remaining parts taken from reference TRBV7-6 and TRBJ1-1, reads GAGVSQSPRYKVTKRGQDVALRCDPISGHVSLYWYRQALGQGPEFLTYFNYEAQQDKSGLPNDRFSAERPEGSISTLTIQRTEQRDSAMYRCASSSRLNTEAFFGQGTRLTVV.

This clone was detected once. The CDR3 loop reads CASRWELAGVPDTQYF. CDR3 DNA sequence: TGTGCCAGCAGATGGGAACTAGCGGGAGTCCCAGATACGCAGTATTTT. The rearrangement links TRBV11-2 to TRBJ2-3; the match to TRBD2 covers 11 bases. V lost 6 bases and J lost 4; bases outside the gene matches: 9. The length of the CDR3 is 16 residues. CDR1 and CDR2 (germline): SGHAT, FQNNGV.

The chain carries TRBV7-2 and TRBJ1-3, with D perhaps TRBD1 (5 bases). V lost 2 bases to trimming and J lost 4 bases, with 6 bases between them. The germline V gene has CDR1 SGHTA and CDR2 FQGNSA. This CDR3 has 13 residues. This CDR3 reads CASSLNRGNTIYF. CDR3 in DNA: TGTGCCAGCAGCTTAAACAGGGGAAACACCATATATTTT.

The V gene is TRBV28, the J gene TRBJ1-5, with 8 bases aligning to TRBD1. This CDR3 has 15 residues. CDR1 MDHEN and CDR2 SYDVKM come from the germline V gene. V lost 3 bases and J lost 5; bases outside the gene matches: 6. The CDR3 is CASSFSDRAHQPQHF. CDR3 DNA: TGTGCCAGCAGTTTTTCGGACAGGGCGCATCAGCCCCAGCATTTT.

The CDR3 DNA sequence: TGCGCCAGCAGCGGAATACAGGGGGCCGGGAACACTGAAGCTTTCTTT. It yields the protein CASSGIQGAGNTEAFF. The chain recombines TRBV5-1 with TRBJ1-1; 9 bases map to TRBD1. From germline, CDR1 is SGHRS and CDR2 YFSETQ. The CDR3 is made up of 16 amino acids. V was clipped by 4 bases and J by 1 base; unmatched bases: 8.

The DNA for the CDR3 is TGTGCCAGCAGCTGGACTACCGGGACTAGCGACCCCTACGAGCAGTACTTC. Protein: CASSWTTGTSDPYEQYF. The chain employs TRBV11-2 and TRBJ2-7; 10 bases fit TRBD2. The CDR3 loop spans 17 amino acids. The V gene's germline CDR1 is SGHAT and CDR2 FQNNGV. After removal of 4 bases from V and 2 bases from J, the junction contained 11 bases not matched to a gene.

The rearrangement joins TRBV5-8 to TRBJ1-5; perhaps TRBD1 as D (5 bases). In germline, CDR1 is SGHTS, CDR2 YDEGEE. Deletions cut 0 bases from V and 4 bases from J, with 5 bases between. The CDR3 is made up of 13 amino acids. The CDR3: CASSLAGNQPQHF. In DNA form, the CDR3 reads TGTGCCAGCAGCTTGGCAGGGAATCAGCCCCAGCATTTT.

This rearrangement joins TRBV20-1 to TRBJ2-1, with 9 bases aligning to TRBD2. CDR1 and CDR2 (germline): DFQATT, SNEGSKA (reference sequence). The CDR3 is 15 residues long. The ends lost 3 bases at V and 4 bases at J; junction bases unmatched: 7. The DNA for the CDR3 is TGCAGTGCTAGTGGACCTAGCGGGGTATACAATGAGCAGTTCTTC. It translates to CSASGPSGVYNEQFF.

The chain is built from TRBV5-5 and TRBJ2-7, with a tentative D call TRBD2 (6 bases). Germline values: CDR1 SGHKS, CDR2 YYEKEE (reference sequence). The CDR3 extends over 14 amino acids. V was cut by 4 bases and J by 2 bases, with 13 bases left in between. CDR3 protein: CASSPAEGAYEQYF. The DNA for the CDR3 is TGTGCCAGCAGCCCGGCGGAGGGTGCCTACGAGCAGTACTTC.

This sequence joins TRBV5-6 and TRBJ1-1; D gene ambiguous. Trimming took off 4 bases at V and 1 base at J, with 14 bases between the two ends. Germline V gives CDR1 SGHDT, CDR2 YYEEEE. This CDR3 is 15 amino acids long. Here the CDR3 reads CASSHSSLSNTEAFF. The CDR3 DNA reads as TGTGCCAGCAGCCACTCTAGTCTATCGAACACTGAAGCTTTCTTT.

V usage is TRBV4-1 and J usage is TRBJ2-7; the D gene is possibly TRBD1 (5 bases). Germline loops: CDR1 MGHRA, CDR2 YSYEKL. The germline V and J ends were trimmed by 0 bases and 2 bases, with 11 bases remaining between them. The CDR3 consists of 15 residues. Here the CDR3 reads CASSQDRSGTYEQYF. CDR3 nucleotide sequence: TGCGCCAGCAGCCAAGATCGTTCAGGGACCTACGAGCAGTACTTC.

The rearrangement uses TRBV30 and TRBJ1-1; 10 bases fit TRBD1. The CDR3 is made up of 13 amino acids. Germline V gene lookup returns CDR1 GTSNPN and CDR2 SVGIG (reference sequence). With V trimmed by 6 bases and J by 4 bases, 5 bases remained unmatched. Here the CDR3 reads CACDRGQSTEAFF. The CDR3 nucleotides read TGTGCCTGTGACAGGGGGCAAAGCACTGAAGCTTTCTTT.

The chain uses TRBV7-2 and TRBJ2-2; D gene unclear. The CDR3 has 12 residues. Trimming took off 5 bases at V and 12 bases at J, with 13 bases between the two ends. Germline V gives CDR1 SGHTA, CDR2 FQGNSA. The CDR3 DNA follows: TGTGCCAGCAGCCTAGGGCAGGTTCAGCTGTTTTTT. This gives the protein CASSLGQVQLFF.

The chain employs TRBV28 and TRBJ2-7, with a tentative D call TRBD2 (6 bases). Germline V gene data show CDR1 as MDHEN and CDR2 as SYDVKM. V lost 5 bases, J lost 2 bases, and 13 bases lay in between. This CDR3 region has 14 residues. The CDR3 reads CASSAVGGAYEQYF. In nucleotides, the CDR3 is TGTGCCAGCAGTGCCGTCGGAGGGGCCTACGAGCAGTACTTC.

The CDR3 DNA is TGCGCCAGCAGCTTCAGTCAGGGGTCGGGGAATGAGCAGTTCTTC. Its protein product is CASSFSQGSGNEQFF. The chain combines TRBV5-1 with TRBJ2-1; D might be TRBD1 (6 bases). This CDR3 comprises 15 residues. V was trimmed by 2 bases and J by 7 bases, leaving 16 bases between them. Germline V gene sequence: CDR1 SGHRS, CDR2 YFSETQ.

The chain joins TRBV4-2 to TRBJ2-7, with 7 nucleotides matching TRBD1. This CDR3 is 15 amino acids long. The V segment lost 1 base and the J segment 0 bases; nucleotides outside the gene matches: 3. Germline values: CDR1 LGHNA, CDR2 YNFKEQ. The CDR3 nucleotides read TGTGCCAGCAGCCAAGGGTCAGGGGGCTCCTACGAGCAGTACTTC. The encoded protein is CASSQGSGGSYEQYF.

The J gene is TRBJ1-1, the V gene TRBV7-2, with 7 bases lining up with TRBD1. This CDR3 contains 14 residues. J was trimmed by 5 bases and V by 5 bases; bases with no gene match: 8. Germline V gene data show CDR1 as SGHTA and CDR2 as FQGNSA. The CDR3 nucleotides are TGTGCCAGCAGCCTAAGACAGGGACGGACTGAAGCTTTCTTT. This codes for CASSLRQGRTEAFF.

This clone has a handful of counts. The rearrangement uses TRBV6-6 and TRBJ1-6; D is unresolved. Germline V gene sequence: CDR1 MNHNY, CDR2 SVGAGI (reference sequence). This CDR3 has 12 amino acids. V lost 7 bases to trimming and J lost 6 bases, with 7 bases between them. The CDR3 loop reads CASTTGNSPLHF. As DNA, the CDR3 is TGTGCCAGCACCACCGGTAATTCACCCCTCCACTTT.

This chain uses TRBV5-5 with TRBJ2-7; weak D call: TRBD1 (7 bases). Between the trimmed V and J ends, which lost 5 bases and 5 bases, there was a span of 17 bases. The CDR3 spans 14 residues. Germline CDR1 is SGHKS and CDR2 is YYEKEE (reference sequence). The CDR3 sequence: CASSMGGQPDEQYF. Here the CDR3 DNA reads TGTGCCAGCAGTATGGGGGGACAGCCGGACGAGCAGTACTTC.

This chain connects TRBV11-2 to TRBJ2-1, with TRBD1 as a possible D gene (5 bases). V was trimmed by 7 bases and J by 1 base, leaving 14 bases between them. Per germline, CDR1 SGHAT and CDR2 FQNNGV. This CDR3 has 15 residues. In DNA, the CDR3 is TGTGCCAGCATCAAGGGAAGGGGATCCTACAATGAGCAGTTCTTC. Protein sequence: CASIKGRGSYNEQFF.

The chain has TRBV6-4 and TRBJ1-6; 8 bases fit TRBD1. The CDR3 covers 14 residues. Germline trimming cut 6 bases from V and 8 bases from J; bases unmatched to any gene: 6. Germline CDR1 reads MRHNA; CDR2 reads SNTAGT. The CDR3 loop reads CASSIQGGDSPLHF. CDR3 coding DNA: TGTGCCAGCAGCATACAGGGGGGAGATTCACCCCTCCACTTT.